This T cell receptor (beta chain) is from a study of OX40 agonist ivuxolimab in advanced cancers. Study background: At just under 85% male, the cohort had a mean age of 60 years, ranging from 23 to 79.

CDR1 and CDR2 from the germline V gene are SNHLY and FYNNEI. This CDR3 region has 13 residues. The V gene lost 9 bases and the J gene lost 4 bases, with 13 bases spanning the gap. A word on this clone: Its antigen is undetermined.

Notes on the study in general: In the 0.1 to 3.0 mg/kg range, CD4+ and CD8+ blood T cells had expanded clonally by week 6. More expanded clones were seen, on average, in CD8+ T cells than in CD4+. There were also nonresponders showing low normalized T-cell clonal expansion.

Some clones are missing from TCRdb's copy, which holds only in-frame ones; the method was immunoSEQ multiplex PCR. The sample yields 45,000 to 50,000 clones, about nine tenths seen once. The sequences come from CD4+ or CD8+ T cells sorted from blood, collected in a trial of the OX40 agonist ivuxolimab. The chain carries TRBV2 and TRBJ2-1; perhaps TRBD2 as D (6 bases). This clonotype originated in an adult with an advanced solid tumor such as melanoma, head and neck, liver or kidney cancer. The CDR3 region has the DNA TGTGCCAGTAAGGGACTCCGTTACAATGAGCAGTTCTTC. It codes for CASKGLRYNEQFF. Filled out from reference TRBV2 and TRBJ2-1, the complete variable domain reads EPEVTQTPSHQVTQMGQEVILRCVPISNHLYFYWYRQILGQKVEFLVSFYNNEISEKSEIFDDQFSVERPDGSNFTLKIRSTKLEDSAMYFCASKGLRYNEQFFGPGTRLTVL.